The rows below give T cell receptor beta chains drawn from one sample of a study of cytomegalovirus exposure and HLA in healthy donors. Some clones are missing from TCRdb's copy, which holds only in-frame ones; the method was immunoSEQ multiplex PCR. The table lists approximately 260,000 clones, roughly 81% of them singletons. The sequencing sample was made of PBMCs. These receptors all stem from a woman between 40 and 55 years old in good health and CMV-seropositive. Each CDR3 is given with its conserved first and last residue. Fields, in order: D gene, clone size, J gene, V gene, CDR3 protein, CDR3 DNA. D genes are given only for firm matches. Rows give clone size only sometimes, using once, few, many, or a class for an expanded clone.

TRBD1 | few | TRBJ1-5 | TRBV19 | CASSTLQGASNQPQHF | TGTGCCAGTAGTACTCTTCAGGGGGCTAGCAATCAGCCCCAGCATTTT
TRBD2 | - | TRBJ2-7 | TRBV5-8 | CASSGLAGGSYEQYF | TGTGCCAGCAGCGGGCTAGCGGGAGGCTCCTACGAGCAGTACTTC
TRBD1 | - | TRBJ1-1 | TRBV7-8 | CASSARGGQGRAEAFF | TGTGCCAGCAGCGCAAGGGGCGGACAGGGAAGGGCTGAAGCTTTCTTT
TRBD1 | - | TRBJ2-7 | TRBV28 | CASSFQGAIRRYEQYF | TGTGCCAGCAGTTTTCAGGGGGCGATACGAAGGTACGAGCAGTACTTC
TRBD1 | - | TRBJ2-7 | TRBV5-1 | CASSLGGTGPYEQYF | TGCGCCAGCAGCTTAGGGGGGACAGGCCCCTACGAGCAGTACTTC
- | - | TRBJ1-5 | TRBV19 | CASSSRDTITNQPQHF | TGTGCCAGTAGTAGCCGGGACACTATTACCAATCAGCCCCAGCATTTT
TRBD2 | - | TRBJ2-7 | TRBV28 | CASSSSGSYYYEQYF | TGTGCCAGCAGTTCAAGCGGGAGTTACTACTACGAGCAGTACTTC
- | - | TRBJ2-3 | TRBV4-1 | CASSQGSADTQYF | TGCGCCAGCAGCCAAGGAAGCGCAGATACGCAGTATTTT
- | - | TRBJ2-2 | TRBV29-1 | CSVVVGSGMGELFF | TGCAGCGTGGTGGTCGGGTCCGGGATGGGGGAGCTGTTTTTT
- | - | TRBJ1-1 | TRBV5-1 | CASSLTQGFTEAFF | TGCGCCAGCAGCTTAACCCAGGGTTTCACTGAAGCTTTCTTT
- | - | TRBJ2-7 | TRBV7-9 | CSSSSGQGAYEQYF | TGTTCCAGCAGCTCGGGACAAGGAGCCTACGAGCAGTACTTC
TRBD1 | - | TRBJ1-3 | TRBV5-1 | CASSLLNRGAGNTIYF | TGCGCCAGCAGCTTATTGAACAGGGGAGCTGGAAACACCATATATTTT
- | - | TRBJ2-5 | TRBV2 | CASSGGGRETQYF | TGTGCCAGCAGTGGGGGGGGCCGGGAGACCCAGTACTTC
- | - | TRBJ1-5 | TRBV10-3 | CAIGYADGEGQPQHF | TGTGCCATCGGGTACGCGGACGGGGAGGGACAGCCCCAGCATTTT
- | - | TRBJ1-1 | TRBV9 | CASSAETRRQAFF | TGTGCCAGCAGCGCGGAAACAAGGAGACAAGCTTTCTTT
TRBD1 | once | TRBJ2-1 | TRBV6-5 | CASSKQGDYNEQFF | TGTGCCAGCAGTAAACAGGGGGATTACAATGAGCAGTTCTTC
- | - | TRBJ2-3 | TRBV25-1 | CASSGPGSLDTQYF | TGTGCCAGCAGTGGTCCGGGATCGTTAGATACGCAGTATTTT
TRBD1 | - | TRBJ2-7 | TRBV11-3 | CASSIDRGQFNEQYF | TGTGCCAGCAGCATAGACAGGGGGCAATTTAACGAGCAGTACTTC
TRBD1 | - | TRBJ2-2 | TRBV5-4 | CASSLGQGVGTGELFF | TGTGCCAGCAGCTTGGGACAGGGGGTAGGGACCGGGGAGCTGTTTTTT
TRBD2 | - | TRBJ2-7 | TRBV15 | CATSRGLASTYEQYF | TGTGCCACCAGCAGAGGACTAGCGAGCACTTACGAGCAGTACTTC
TRBD2 | - | TRBJ2-5 | TRBV7-8 | CASSPRLAGVKETQYF | TGTGCCAGCAGCCCCCGCCTAGCGGGAGTGAAGGAGACCCAGTACTTC
- | few | TRBJ1-2 | TRBV19 | CASSMVAARDYGYTF | TGTGCCAGTAGTATGGTAGCAGCTCGGGACTATGGCTACACCTTC
- | - | TRBJ2-1 | TRBV10-2 | CASSERSGSGTYNEQFF | TGCGCCAGCAGTGAGCGGTCGGGTAGCGGCACCTACAATGAGCAGTTCTTC
TRBD2 | - | TRBJ2-1 | TRBV18 | CASSTAGGNEQFF | TGTGCCAGCTCAACGGCGGGGGGGAATGAGCAGTTCTTC